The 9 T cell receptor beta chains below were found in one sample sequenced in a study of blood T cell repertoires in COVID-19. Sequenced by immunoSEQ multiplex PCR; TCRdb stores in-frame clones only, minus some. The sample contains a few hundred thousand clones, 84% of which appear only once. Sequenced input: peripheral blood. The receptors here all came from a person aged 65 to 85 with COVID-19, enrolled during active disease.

CDR3 in DNA: TGTGCCAGCAGCCCAGGGACAGGGGGCCGCAATGAGCAGTTCTTC. It is translated as CASSPGTGGRNEQFF. This chain joins TRBV7-3 and TRBJ2-1; TRBD1 aligns across 12 bases. The germline V gene has CDR1 SGHTA and CDR2 FQGTGA. This CDR3 region has 15 residues. V shed 5 bases and J 6 bases; nucleotides not matched to a gene: 5.

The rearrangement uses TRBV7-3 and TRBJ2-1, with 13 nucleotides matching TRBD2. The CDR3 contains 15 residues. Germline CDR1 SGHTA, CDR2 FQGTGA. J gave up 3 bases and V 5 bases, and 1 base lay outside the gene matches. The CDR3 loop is CASSRTSGGYNEQFF. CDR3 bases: TGTGCCAGCAGCCGGACTAGCGGGGGCTACAATGAGCAGTTCTTC.

CDR3 sequence reads: CASSSRTRQVNEQFF. The CDR3 coding sequence is TGTGCCAGCAGCTCAAGGACTAGACAGGTCAATGAGCAGTTCTTC. The chain recombines TRBV11-3 with TRBJ2-1, with D perhaps TRBD2 (7 bases). The CDR3 consists of 15 residues. Germline CDR1 and CDR2: SGHNT and YENEEA. V was clipped by 4 bases and J by 6 bases, with 16 bases between them.

The CDR3 spells CASSVVPGSDTQYF. As DNA, the CDR3 is TGTGCCAGCAGCGTAGTGCCGGGGTCGGATACGCAGTATTTT. The chain links TRBV9 to TRBJ2-3, with TRBD2 as a possible D gene (5 bases). The ends were cut back, 0 bases at V and 6 bases at J, with 11 bases in the middle. The CDR3 covers 14 residues. CDR1 is SGDLS, CDR2 YYNGEE, per germline.

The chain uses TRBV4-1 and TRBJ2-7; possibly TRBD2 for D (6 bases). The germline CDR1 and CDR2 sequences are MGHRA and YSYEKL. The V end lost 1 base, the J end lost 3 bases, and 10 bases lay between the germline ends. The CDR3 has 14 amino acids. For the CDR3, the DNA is TGCGCCAGCAGCCAAGGCCGGGGGAACTACGAGCAGTACTTC. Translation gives CASSQGRGNYEQYF.

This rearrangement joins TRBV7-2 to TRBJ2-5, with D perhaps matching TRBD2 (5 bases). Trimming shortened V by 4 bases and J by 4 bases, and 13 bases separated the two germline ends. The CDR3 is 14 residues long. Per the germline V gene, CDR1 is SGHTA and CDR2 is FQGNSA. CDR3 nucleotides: TGTGCCAGCAGCTCCCGACGGGGATCAGAGACCCAGTACTTC. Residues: CASSSRRGSETQYF.

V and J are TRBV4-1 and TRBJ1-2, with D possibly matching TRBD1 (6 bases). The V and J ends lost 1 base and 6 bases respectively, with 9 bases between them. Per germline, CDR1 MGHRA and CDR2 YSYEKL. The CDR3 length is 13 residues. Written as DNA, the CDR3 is TGCGCCAGCAGCCAAGGACAGGTGGATGGCTACACCTTC. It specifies CASSQGQVDGYTF.

This CDR3 reads CASSFRGQPQHF. Written as DNA, the CDR3 is TGTGCCAGCAGTTTTCGGGGGCAGCCCCAGCATTTT. The chain employs TRBV12-3 or TRBV12-4 and TRBJ1-5; a possible D gene is TRBD1 (5 bases). Trimming removed 3 bases at V and 7 bases at J, with 7 bases between. The CDR3 runs to 12 residues.

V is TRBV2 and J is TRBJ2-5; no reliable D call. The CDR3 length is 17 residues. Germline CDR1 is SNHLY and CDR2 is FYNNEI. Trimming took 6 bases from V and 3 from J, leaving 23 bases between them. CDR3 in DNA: TGTGCCAGCAGGCTAATGAAACAGCAGGCTTCTAAAGAGACCCAGTACTTC. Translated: CASRLMKQQASKETQYF.